The next 32 T cell receptor beta chains were all read from a single sample in a study of blood T cells in healthy people across ages. Alongside a J-beta primer mix, a sample-barcoded 5' primer served in a second PCR lasting roughly 7 to 12 cycles. TCRdb re-called the 5' RACE reads through MiXCR, storing one row per CDR3 protein. This sample has around 710,000 distinct CDR3 sequences, with about 42% found just once. Sequenced material: blood. These receptors were obtained from a woman aged 60-75 years in good health.

Regarding this clonotype: Compared with germline, one end of the junction differs, possibly owing to a read error. This rearrangement joins TRBV20-1 to TRBJ1-5; TRBD1 agrees at 8 bases. The CDR3 extends over 14 amino acids. Germline assignment: CDR1 DFQATT and CDR2 SNEGSKA (reference sequence). In DNA, the CDR3 is TGCAGTGCGCGTCCAGGGGGCTCTAATCAGTCCCAGCATTTT. It yields the protein CSARPGGSNQSQHF.

The sample holds a few counts of this clonotype. A read error may explain this, as a much larger clone is one base away. The V and J genes are TRBV5-1 and TRBJ2-5; D may be TRBD2 (7 bases). This CDR3 has 12 amino acids. Between the trimmed V and J ends, which lost 4 bases and 11 bases, there was a span of 15 bases. Germline V gives CDR1 SGHRS, CDR2 YFSETQ. CDR3 DNA: TGCGCCAGCAGCAGGGGGGGGGTTGAGCAGTACTTC. Protein product: CASSRGGVEQYF.

This clonotype was detected ten times or more. The chain carries TRBV12-3 or TRBV12-4 and TRBJ2-1; no reliable D call. V was clipped by 8 bases and J by 6 bases, with 5 bases between them. This CDR3 has 10 amino acids. CDR3 region: CASRLNEQFF. The CDR3 DNA follows: TGTGCCAGCCGGCTCAATGAGCAGTTCTTC.

The J gene is TRBJ2-5, the V gene TRBV20-1; TRBD2 agrees at 8 bases. V lost 4 bases to trimming and J lost 2 bases; unmatched junction nucleotides: 3. Germline-derived CDR1 and CDR2 are DFQATT and SNEGSKA (reference sequence). CDR3 length: 13 amino acids. The CDR3 protein is CSANSGEQETQYF. CDR3 bases: TGCAGTGCTAATAGCGGGGAACAAGAGACCCAGTACTTC.

The V and J genes are TRBV15 and TRBJ2-7; no reliable D call. CDR3 length: 14 residues. V lost 1 base and J lost 4, with 11 bases in between. Germline V gene lookup returns CDR1 LNHNV and CDR2 YYDKDF (reference sequence). The CDR3 protein is CATSRAGTLYEQYF. The CDR3, as DNA: TGTGCCACCAGCAGAGCAGGAACATTATACGAGCAGTACTTC.

This chain links TRBV3-1 with TRBJ1-1, with a weak D call TRBD1 (6 bases). The V and J ends lost 0 bases and 3 bases respectively, with 8 bases between them. Germline V CDR1 and CDR2: LGHDT, YNNKEL (reference sequence). The CDR3 extends over 14 amino acids. The CDR3 loop reads CASSQDPGDTEAFF. The CDR3 bases are TGTGCCAGCAGCCAAGATCCAGGGGACACTGAAGCTTTCTTT.

The V call is TRBV5-5, the J call TRBJ2-3; perhaps D is TRBD1 or TRBD2 (5 bases each). Trimming left V 0 bases short and J 6 bases short, with 17 bases between. The CDR3 length is 16 residues. The germline gives CDR1 SGHKS, CDR2 YYEKEE (reference sequence). The DNA of the CDR3 is TGTGCCAGCAGCTTGGAGGGGCGAGCGGTGTCGGATACGCAGTATTTT. Its protein product is CASSLEGRAVSDTQYF.

This clonotype was picked up a small number of times. This rearrangement joins TRBV7-2 to TRBJ2-7; 9 bases fit TRBD1. With 1 base clipped from V and 7 bases from J, the junction kept 8 bases outside the gene matches. CDR3 length equals 15 residues. Germline V lookup: CDR1 SGHTA, CDR2 FQGNSA. CDR3 DNA: TGTGCCAGCAGCTTAGACCACAGGGGGCTAGGGGAGCAGTACTTC. This codes for CASSLDHRGLGEQYF. Filled out from reference TRBV7-2 and TRBJ2-7, the complete variable domain reads GAGVSQSPSNKVTEKGKDVELRCDPISGHTALYWYRQSLGQGLEFLIYFQGNSAPDKSGLPSDRFSAERTGGSVSTLTIQRTQQEDSAVYLCASSLDHRGLGEQYFGPGTRLTVT.

This clonotype was detected only a few times. The chain carries TRBV20-1 and TRBJ1-5, with unresolved D. The germline V and J ends were trimmed by 2 bases and 0 bases, with 8 bases remaining between them. CDR1 is DFQATT and CDR2 is SNEGSKA in the germline V gene (reference sequence). This CDR3 contains 14 residues. The CDR3 region has the DNA TGCAGTGCTAGAACCGGGGATAGCAATCAGCCCCAGCATTTT. Translation gives CSARTGDSNQPQHF.

The chain couples TRBV7-3 to TRBJ2-7; 12 bases are a match to TRBD2. Trimming cost V 5 bases and J 7 bases; bases outside gene matches: 6. This CDR3 region has 14 residues. The germline V gene has CDR1 SGHTA and CDR2 FQGTGA. The CDR3: CASSRDGLAGEQYF. CDR3 bases: TGTGCCAGCAGCCGCGACGGACTAGCGGGAGAGCAGTACTTC.

The chain uses TRBV7-3 and TRBJ1-2; D is ambiguous. The CDR3 totals 12 residues. CDR1 is SGHTA and CDR2 is FQGTGA in the germline V gene. Trimming took 7 bases from V and 8 from J, leaving 14 bases between them. Here the CDR3 reads CASTDTPEGYTF. The CDR3 DNA reads TGTGCCAGCACCGACACCCCAGAGGGCTACACCTTC.

This clonotype has only a few counts. The chain links TRBV6-6 to TRBJ2-5, with D tentatively TRBD2 (6 bases). The CDR3 has 15 amino acids. Per the germline V gene, CDR1 is MNHNY and CDR2 is SVGAGI (reference sequence). V lost 6 bases and J 2 bases, leaving 16 bases between the germline ends. The CDR3 here is CASSAPGEAQETQYF. The CDR3 region has the DNA TGTGCCAGCAGCGCCCCCGGGGAGGCACAAGAGACCCAGTACTTC.

The gene calls are TRBV7-6 and TRBJ2-3, with a weak D call TRBD2 (5 bases). The V gene lost 5 bases and the J gene lost 0 bases, with 9 bases spanning the gap. This CDR3 contains 14 residues. Germline CDR1 reads SGHVS; CDR2 reads FNYEAQ. The CDR3, as DNA: TGTGCCAGCAGCGAAGCGGTTAGCACAGATACGCAGTATTTT. It codes for CASSEAVSTDTQYF.

This clonotype occurred a few times. The CDR3 DNA follows: TGTGCCAGCAGCCAAGACTCAGGGAGCCAGCCCCAGCATTTT. Translated: CASSQDSGSQPQHF. The rearrangement links TRBV3-1 to TRBJ1-5; D possibly corresponds to TRBD1 (5 bases). Per germline, CDR1 LGHDT and CDR2 YNNKEL (reference sequence). The CDR3 runs 14 residues. Trimming cost V 0 bases and J 7 bases, with 10 bases left between them.

This clonotype has just a few counts. This chain joins TRBV6-5 and TRBJ2-1; D possibly corresponds to TRBD2 (6 bases). The CDR3 runs 15 residues. V was shortened by 6 bases and J by 10 bases, with 22 bases between the two germline ends. Germline values: CDR1 MNHEY, CDR2 SVGAGI. CDR3 protein: CASSWGRVSGGEQFF. In DNA, the CDR3 is TGTGCCAGCAGCTGGGGTAGGGTTAGCGGCGGAGAGCAGTTCTTC.

About this clonotype: A much more abundant neighbour one base away suggests this may be a read error. V usage is TRBV5-5 and J usage is TRBJ2-1; 9 nucleotides line up with TRBD1. The CDR3 spans 16 residues. The germline gives CDR1 SGHKS, CDR2 YYEKEE (reference sequence). V shed 3 bases, J shed 13 bases, and the junction held 17 bases outside the gene matches. The CDR3 reads CASSSDPGQGQETQFF. Here the CDR3 DNA reads TGTGCCAGCAGCTCCGACCCGGGACAGGGTCAAGAGACCCAGTTCTTC.

The chain couples TRBV28 to TRBJ1-4, with D unresolved. In germline, CDR1 is MDHEN, CDR2 SYDVKM. The CDR3 length is 15 residues. Trimming removed 9 bases from V and 4 bases from J, with 18 bases in between. CDR3: CASNLVGSINEKLFF. As DNA, the CDR3 is TGTGCCAGTAACTTAGTGGGGTCAATTAATGAAAAACTGTTTTTT. The full variable domain, rest sourced from reference TRBV28 and TRBJ1-4, is DVKVTQSSRYLVKRTGEKVFLECVQDMDHENMFWYRQDPGLGLRLIYFSYDVKMKEKGDIPEGYSVSREKKERFSLILESASTNQTSMYLCASNLVGSINEKLFFGSGTQLSVL.

V is TRBV20-1 and J is TRBJ2-7; tentative D call: TRBD1 (6 bases). The CDR3 is 11 amino acids. Trimming took off 6 bases at V and 5 bases at J, with 11 bases between the two ends. Germline V gene lookup returns CDR1 DFQATT and CDR2 SNEGSKA (reference sequence). The CDR3 DNA reads TGCAGTGCCGCACAGGGAAACGAGCAGTACTTC. Encoded protein: CSAAQGNEQYF.

The chain has TRBV12-3 or TRBV12-4 and TRBJ1-2; D gene ambiguous. The germline V and J ends were trimmed by 6 bases and 4 bases, with 15 bases remaining between them. The CDR3 is made up of 14 amino acids. The CDR3 spells CASSIQAKGYGYTF. The CDR3 DNA is TGTGCCAGCAGCATTCAGGCGAAGGGCTATGGCTACACCTTC.

The chain couples TRBV4-3 to TRBJ1-5; 8 positions match TRBD1. Germline V lookup: CDR1 LGHNA, CDR2 YSLEER. Trimming took 0 bases from V and 7 from J; bases not matched to a gene: 8. This CDR3 has 16 residues. CDR3 loop: CASSQERTGQGQPQHF. The CDR3 DNA follows: TGCGCCAGCAGCCAAGAGAGGACAGGGCAGGGACAGCCCCAGCATTTT.

This clonotype occurred many times. The chain carries TRBV28 and TRBJ2-1; tentatively, D is TRBD1 or TRBD2 (6 bases each). Germline V lookup: CDR1 MDHEN, CDR2 SYDVKM. The CDR3 spans 16 residues. V was cut by 6 bases and J by 6 bases, with 21 bases left in between. DNA for the CDR3: TGTGCCAGCAGCTTAGGAGGGGGGTTCGGTGGCAATGAGCAGTTCTTC. Residues: CASSLGGGFGGNEQFF.

CDR3 sequence (DNA): TGTGCCAGCAGTACGACTAGCGGGATGAGCTCCTACAATGAGCAGTTCTTC. Protein: CASSTTSGMSSYNEQFF. This sequence joins TRBV28 and TRBJ2-1; 11 nucleotides match TRBD2. V dropped 5 bases and J dropped 0; count of bases not matched to a gene: 6. The CDR3 spans 17 residues. Germline-derived CDR1 and CDR2 are MDHEN and SYDVKM.

Comments on this clonotype: The junction departs from the called germline gene at one end, perhaps through a read error. The chain couples TRBV19 to TRBJ1-1; tentative D call: TRBD1 (6 bases). CDR3 size: 14 residues. Germline V lookup: CDR1 LNHDA, CDR2 SQIVND (reference sequence). CDR3 sequence (DNA): TGTACCAGTAGTCCGGACAGAACCTACACTGAAGCTTTCTTT. Its protein product is CTSSPDRTYTEAFF.

This chain links TRBV24-1 with TRBJ2-1, with a tentative D call TRBD1 (5 bases). The end of the DNA aligns better with TRBJ2-7, so the J call may be wrong. The CDR3 runs to 15 residues. CDR1 KGHDR and CDR2 SFDVKD come from the germline V gene. Here the CDR3 reads CATSDSRAAGYEQYF. The CDR3 nucleotides are TGTGCCACCAGTGATTCCAGGGCTGCTGGCTACGAGCAGTACTTC.

There are a few counts of this clonotype. A read error may account for a junction end that differs from germline. The chain employs TRBV2 and TRBJ2-1, with a possible D match to TRBD2 (6 bases). Germline CDR1 reads SNHLY; CDR2 reads FYNNEI. The CDR3 loop spans 15 amino acids. The CDR3 DNA follows: TGTGCCAGCTGTGACGCCGGAGGGGCCTACAATGAGCAGTTCTTC. Encoded protein: CASCDAGGAYNEQFF.

The gene calls are TRBV7-2 and TRBJ1-5; D uncertain. This CDR3 region has 14 residues. Looked up from germline, CDR1 is SGHTA and CDR2 is FQGNSA. The V and J ends lost 6 bases and 6 bases respectively, with 15 bases between them. In nucleotides, the CDR3 is TGTGCCAGCAGTTCCTCTTTAAGGAGTCAGCCCCAGCATTTT. Its protein product is CASSSSLRSQPQHF.

The V and J genes are TRBV28 and TRBJ2-4; D possibly corresponds to TRBD1 (6 bases). Trimming stripped 3 bases from V and 4 bases from J, with 10 bases between. Per the germline V gene, CDR1 is MDHEN and CDR2 is SYDVKM. CDR3 length: 14 residues. The CDR3 is CASSFRDMKNIQYF. In DNA form, the CDR3 reads TGTGCCAGCAGTTTTCGGGACATGAAAAACATTCAGTACTTC.

This clonotype was seen only a few times. This chain links TRBV28 with TRBJ2-3; D unclear. The germline CDR1 and CDR2 sequences are MDHEN and SYDVKM. The CDR3 has 16 residues. V gave up 2 bases and J gave up 2 bases, with 14 bases separating them. The CDR3: CASSLGFERTTDTQYF. CDR3 in DNA: TGTGCCAGCAGTTTAGGGTTCGAGAGAACCACAGATACGCAGTATTTT.

The chain links TRBV7-6 to TRBJ1-2; D not resolved. V lost 2 bases and J lost 5, with 15 bases in between. The V gene's germline CDR1 is SGHVS and CDR2 FNYEAQ. This CDR3 is 15 amino acids long. The CDR3: CASSLSAQGSYGYTF. CDR3 nucleotide sequence: TGTGCCAGCAGCTTATCCGCGCAAGGATCATATGGCTACACCTTC.

The V gene is TRBV5-4, the J gene TRBJ2-6, with 14 bases aligning to TRBD2. The CDR3 runs 18 residues. Germline values: CDR1 SGHNT, CDR2 YYREEE (reference sequence). V trimming: 3 bases; J trimming: 3 bases; junction bases outside the gene matches: 5. Here the CDR3 reads CASSYGTSGSGGANVLTF. The CDR3 nucleotides are TGTGCCAGCAGCTACGGGACTAGCGGGAGCGGTGGGGCCAACGTCCTGACTTTC.

This clonotype was found many times. V is TRBV4-2 and J is TRBJ1-4, with D unclear. The germline V gene has CDR1 LGHNA and CDR2 YNFKEQ. The CDR3 covers 17 residues. Trimming left V 0 bases short and J 4 bases short, with 15 bases between. The CDR3 is CASSQDLGEASNEKLFF. Here the CDR3 DNA reads TGTGCCAGCAGCCAAGACCTCGGGGAGGCCAGTAATGAAAAACTGTTTTTT.

The V and J genes are TRBV18 and TRBJ2-7; perhaps TRBD2 as D (6 bases). V shed 6 bases and J shed 3 bases, with 18 bases lying between them. The CDR3 runs to 15 residues. CDR1 KGHSH and CDR2 LQKENI come from the germline V gene. The CDR3 bases are TGTGCCAGCTCTCCCAGGCGTGGGGGGAACTACGAGCAGTACTTC. Protein product: CASSPRRGGNYEQYF.